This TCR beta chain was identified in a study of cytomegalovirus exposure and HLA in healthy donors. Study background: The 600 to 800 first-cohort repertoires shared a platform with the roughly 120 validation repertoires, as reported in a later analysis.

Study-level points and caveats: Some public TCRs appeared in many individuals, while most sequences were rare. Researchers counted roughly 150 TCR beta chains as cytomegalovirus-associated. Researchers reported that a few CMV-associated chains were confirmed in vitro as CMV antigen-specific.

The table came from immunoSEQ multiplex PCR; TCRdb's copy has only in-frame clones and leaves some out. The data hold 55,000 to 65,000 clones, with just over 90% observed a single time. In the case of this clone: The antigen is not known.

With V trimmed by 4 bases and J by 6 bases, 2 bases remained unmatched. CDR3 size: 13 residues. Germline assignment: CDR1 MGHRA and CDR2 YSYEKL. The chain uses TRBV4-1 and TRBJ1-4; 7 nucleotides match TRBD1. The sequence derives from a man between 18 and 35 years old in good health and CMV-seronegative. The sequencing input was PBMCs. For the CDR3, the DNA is TGCGCCAGCAGCCTCGGGACAGATGAAAAACTGTTTTTT. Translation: CASSLGTDEKLFF.